This TCR beta chain was sequenced during a study of T cell repertoires in cytomegalovirus infection. Overall study context: Selection of CMV epitopes for the study included recently identified HLA-C-restricted and well-studied HLA-B-restricted ones. CMV infection plus the matching HLA type was flagged by public TCR beta signatures. Broader study findings: Cumulative frequency (of public TCR beta family members) identified carriers of CMV plus the relevant HLA. Dominant in the ex vivo response were TCR beta clonotypes restricted by HLA-C and specific for CMV.

TCRdb analysed the reads with MiXCR anew, one entry per CDR3 protein. This table holds roughly 500,000 distinct CDR3 sequences, roughly 34% found once. Germline-derived CDR1 and CDR2 are LNHDA and SQIVND (reference sequence). This CDR3 has 15 residues. V was clipped by 6 bases and J by 1 base, with 15 bases between them. This clonotype was found a few times. Antigen unknown. This receptor was identified in a human donor in good health (CMV status not recorded). Some clones in this sample may be carry-over from other donors' samples. The starting material was cultured PBMCs, obtained from culture after CMV antigen stimulation. The gene calls are TRBV19 and TRBJ1-2, with TRBD1 as a possible D gene (6 bases). For the CDR3, the DNA is TGTGCCAGTAGAGAACAGGGCTCTCTTAACTATGGCTACACCTTC. It codes for CASREQGSLNYGYTF.